What follows is one TCR beta chain and its context. About 10 milliliters of peripheral blood were drawn from each donor into EDTA-treated tubes. The sample is drawn from a study of blood T cells in healthy people across ages. A J-beta primer mix and a sample-barcoded 5' primer were used in a second PCR of about 7 to 12 cycles. Each cDNA was tagged by a template-switch adaptor containing 12 random nucleotides. TCRdb redid the calling of the 5' RACE reads with MiXCR, one entry per CDR3 protein. The sample lists over a million distinct CDR3 sequences, around 42% seen once, with around 8% in the top ten. The source is a woman aged 18-35 years in good health. The specimen was blood.

The CDR3 loop is CAWSVGTEAFF. CDR3 sequence (DNA): TGTGCCTGGAGTGTCGGTACTGAAGCTTTCTTT. V gene TRBV30 combines with J gene TRBJ1-1; no reliable D call. Germline V CDR1 and CDR2: GTSNPN, SVGIG (reference sequence). The CDR3 consists of 11 residues. The V and J ends lost 0 bases and 5 bases respectively, with 4 bases between them.